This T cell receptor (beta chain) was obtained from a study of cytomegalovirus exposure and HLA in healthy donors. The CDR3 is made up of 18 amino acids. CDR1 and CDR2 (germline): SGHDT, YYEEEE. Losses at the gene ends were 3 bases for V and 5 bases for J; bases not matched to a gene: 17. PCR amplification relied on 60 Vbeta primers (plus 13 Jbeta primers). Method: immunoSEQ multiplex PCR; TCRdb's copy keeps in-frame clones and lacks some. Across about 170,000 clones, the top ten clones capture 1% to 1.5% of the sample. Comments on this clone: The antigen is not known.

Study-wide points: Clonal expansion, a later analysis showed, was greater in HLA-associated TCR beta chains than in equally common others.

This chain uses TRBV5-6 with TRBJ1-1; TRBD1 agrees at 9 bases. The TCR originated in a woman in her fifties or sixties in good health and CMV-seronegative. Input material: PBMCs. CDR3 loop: CASSSLLIRDRAGTEAFF. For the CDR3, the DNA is TGTGCCAGCAGCTCCTTATTAATCCGGGACAGGGCGGGGACTGAAGCTTTCTTT.